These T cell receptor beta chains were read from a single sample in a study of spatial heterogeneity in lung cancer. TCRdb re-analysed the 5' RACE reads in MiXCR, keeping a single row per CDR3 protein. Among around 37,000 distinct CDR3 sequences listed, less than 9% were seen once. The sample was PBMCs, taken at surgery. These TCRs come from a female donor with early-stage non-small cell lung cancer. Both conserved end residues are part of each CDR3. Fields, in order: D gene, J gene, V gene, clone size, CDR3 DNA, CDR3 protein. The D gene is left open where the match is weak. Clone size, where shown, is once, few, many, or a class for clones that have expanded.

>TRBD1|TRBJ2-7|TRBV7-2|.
TGTGCCAGCAGCTTAAGGCGGGACAGGGCCTACGAGCAGTACTTC
CASSLRRDRAYEQYF
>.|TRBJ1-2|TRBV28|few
TGTGCCAGCAGTTTAAAAGGTTTCTATGGCTACACCTTC
CASSLKGFYGYTF
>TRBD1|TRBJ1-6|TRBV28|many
TGTGCCAGCAGCTTCGGGACAGGGGTATCACCCCTCCACTTT
CASSFGTGVSPLHF
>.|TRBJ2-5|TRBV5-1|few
TGCGCCGGAACTTGGGAGACCCAGTACTTC
CAGTWETQYF
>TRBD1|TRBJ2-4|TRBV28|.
TGTGCCAGCAGCCCCCGGGACAGGGTCCACATTCAGTACTTC
CASSPRDRVHIQYF
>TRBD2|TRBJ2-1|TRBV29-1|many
TGCAGCGTGGCCACTAGCGGGAGGGCCGGTGAGCAGTTCTTC
CSVATSGRAGEQFF
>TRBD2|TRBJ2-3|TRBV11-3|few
TGTGCCAGCAGCTTAGGCCTAGCGGGAGGAACAGATACGCAGTATTTT
CASSLGLAGGTDTQYF
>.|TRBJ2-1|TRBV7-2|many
TGTGCCAGCAGCTTGTCTCCCAGCGCACTGCAGTTCTTC
CASSLSPSALQFF
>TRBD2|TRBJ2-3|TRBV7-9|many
TGTGCCAGCAGCCCTAGCGGGGCTAGCACAGATACGCAGTATTTT
CASSPSGASTDTQYF
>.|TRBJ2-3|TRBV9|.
TGTGCCAGCAGCGTAATTAGCACAGATACGCAGTATTTT
CASSVISTDTQYF
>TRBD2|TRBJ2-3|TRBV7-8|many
TGTGCCAGCAGCTTAGTGTTCCTAGCGGGAGCAGATACGCAGTATTTT
CASSLVFLAGADTQYF
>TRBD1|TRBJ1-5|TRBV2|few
TGTGCCAGCAGGCCGGGACAGGGGGATCAGCCCCAGCATTTT
CASRPGQGDQPQHF
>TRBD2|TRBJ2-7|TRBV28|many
TGTGCCAGCAGTTTACCCTATAGCGGGAGCCACGAGCAGTACTTC
CASSLPYSGSHEQYF
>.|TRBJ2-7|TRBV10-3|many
TGTGCCATCAGTGAGTCGGAGAGCTCCTACGAGCAGTACTTC
CAISESESSYEQYF
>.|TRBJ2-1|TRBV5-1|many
TGCGCCAGCAGCTTGCGGGCAGGACGGGATGAGCAGTTCTTC
CASSLRAGRDEQFF
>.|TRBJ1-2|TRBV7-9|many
TGTGCCAGCAGCTTAGCTGCAGGGCCCTATGGCTACACCTTC
CASSLAAGPYGYTF
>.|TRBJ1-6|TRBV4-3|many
TGCGCCAGCAGCCAAGACAGGGCCTATAATTCACCCCTCCACTTT
CASSQDRAYNSPLHF
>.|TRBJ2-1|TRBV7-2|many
TGTGCCAGCAGCTTACTTTACGGTGAGCAGTTCTTC
CASSLLYGEQFF
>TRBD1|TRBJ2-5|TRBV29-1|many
TGCAGCGTTTCCCAGGGGGCGGAGACCCAGTACTTC
CSVSQGAETQYF
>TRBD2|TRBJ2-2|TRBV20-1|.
TGCAGTGCTAGAGATTTAGCGCGGGAGGACAGCACCGGGGAGCTGTTTTTT
CSARDLAREDSTGELFF
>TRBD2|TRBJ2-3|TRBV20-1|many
TGCAGTGCTAATGGACTAGCGGGCGTGGGAGATACGCAGTATTTT
CSANGLAGVGDTQYF
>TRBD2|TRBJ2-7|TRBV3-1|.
TGTGCCAGCAGCCTTTGGACTAGCGGGGGCTCCTCTGGCGAGCAGTACTTC
CASSLWTSGGSSGEQYF
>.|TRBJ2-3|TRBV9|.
TGTGCCAGCAGCGGCCAGGCCATGCGGGGAGATACGCAGTATTTT
CASSGQAMRGDTQYF
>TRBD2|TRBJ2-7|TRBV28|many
TGTGCCAGCAGTGGGGTGGGACTAAACTCCTACGAGCAGTACTTC
CASSGVGLNSYEQYF
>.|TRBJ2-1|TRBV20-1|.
TGCAGTGCTAGGAGGGGCCCTTACAATGAGCAGTTCTTC
CSARRGPYNEQFF
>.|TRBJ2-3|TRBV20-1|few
TGCAGTGCCCATCTGGGGGCAGATACGCAGTATTTT
CSAHLGADTQYF
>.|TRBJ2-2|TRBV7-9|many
TGTGCCAGCAGTCCGGGGCCCACCGGGGAGCTGTTTTTT
CASSPGPTGELFF
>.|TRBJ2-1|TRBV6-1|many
TGTGCCAGCAAAGGACTTTACAATGAGCAGTTCTTC
CASKGLYNEQFF
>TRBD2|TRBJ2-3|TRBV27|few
TGTGCCAGCAGACGGACTAGCGGGAGTGTTGCCACAGATACGCAGTATTTT
CASRRTSGSVATDTQYF
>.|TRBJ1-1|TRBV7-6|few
TGTGCCAGCAGCCCCGGAGGTTTGAACACTGAAGCTTTCTTT
CASSPGGLNTEAFF
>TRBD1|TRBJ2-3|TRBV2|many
TGTGCCAGCAGTAACCTAGACAGGGGTGAAACGCAGTATTTT
CASSNLDRGETQYF
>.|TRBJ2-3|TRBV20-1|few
TGCAGTGCTAGGATAAGAATTTGGGATACGCAGTATTTT
CSARIRIWDTQYF
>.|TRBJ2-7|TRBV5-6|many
TGTGCCAGCAGCTTGGGCAGGGGCGAGCAGTACTTC
CASSLGRGEQYF
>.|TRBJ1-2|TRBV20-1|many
TGCAGTGCTAGAAACAAAGACTATGGCTACACCTTC
CSARNKDYGYTF
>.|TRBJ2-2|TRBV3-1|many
TGTGCCAGCAGCCAAGATCGGGACCCGGGCACCGGGGAGCTGTTTTTT
CASSQDRDPGTGELFF
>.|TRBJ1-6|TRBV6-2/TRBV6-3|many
TGTGCCAGCAGCCTCAGAGGATACTCCCAATCACCCCTCCACTTT
CASSLRGYSQSPLHF
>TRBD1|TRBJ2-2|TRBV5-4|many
TGTGCCAGCAGCGAACAGGGGACGGCCGGGGAGCTGTTTTTT
CASSEQGTAGELFF
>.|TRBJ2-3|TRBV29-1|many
TGCAGCACTGCGGGACTTTCTAGCACAGATACGCAGTATTTT
CSTAGLSSTDTQYF
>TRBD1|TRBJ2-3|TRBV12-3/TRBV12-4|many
TGTGCCAGCAGTTATGGGACAGGGTCAGATACGCAGTATTTT
CASSYGTGSDTQYF
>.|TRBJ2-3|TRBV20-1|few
TGCAGTGCTAGTCAAGGAGGAACAGATACGCAGTATTTT
CSASQGGTDTQYF
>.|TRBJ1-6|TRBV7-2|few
TGTGCCAGCAGCTTAGCGCCCGGGGTAGGCTCACCCCTCCACTTT
CASSLAPGVGSPLHF
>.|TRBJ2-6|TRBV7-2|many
TGTGCCAGCAGTCAGGATTCTGGGGCCAACGTCCTGACTTTC
CASSQDSGANVLTF
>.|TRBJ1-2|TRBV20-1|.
TGCAGTGCTTTCTCGGGGACTGCTGGCTACACCTTC
CSAFSGTAGYTF
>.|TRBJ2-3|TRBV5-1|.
TGCGCCAGCAGCTTGGGGCTTAACATCCGCGCAGATACGCAGTATTTT
CASSLGLNIRADTQYF
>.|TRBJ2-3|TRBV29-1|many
TGCAGCGTTGAAATGTCGCTAGCGCCCCTCACAGATACGCAGTATTTT
CSVEMSLAPLTDTQYF
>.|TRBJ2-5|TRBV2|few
TGTGCCAGCAGTGAAGGTCGCGGTACTCAAGAGACCCAGTACTTC
CASSEGRGTQETQYF
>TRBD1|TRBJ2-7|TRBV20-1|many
TGCAGTGCCCAGACAGGGGGTAACGACGAGCAGTACTTC
CSAQTGGNDEQYF
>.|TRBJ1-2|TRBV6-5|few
TGTGCCAGCAGTTACGGAGGGGACTTGGGCTACACCTTC
CASSYGGDLGYTF
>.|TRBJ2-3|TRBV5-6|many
TGTGCCAGCAGCTCCTCTTACACAGATACGCAGTATTTT
CASSSSYTDTQYF
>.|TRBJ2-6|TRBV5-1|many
TGCGCCAGCAGCTCAGGGTCTGGGGCCAACGTCCTGACTTTC
CASSSGSGANVLTF
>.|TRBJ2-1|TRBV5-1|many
TGCGCCAGCAGCCCCGTTAGTACCCACAATGAGCAGTTCTTC
CASSPVSTHNEQFF